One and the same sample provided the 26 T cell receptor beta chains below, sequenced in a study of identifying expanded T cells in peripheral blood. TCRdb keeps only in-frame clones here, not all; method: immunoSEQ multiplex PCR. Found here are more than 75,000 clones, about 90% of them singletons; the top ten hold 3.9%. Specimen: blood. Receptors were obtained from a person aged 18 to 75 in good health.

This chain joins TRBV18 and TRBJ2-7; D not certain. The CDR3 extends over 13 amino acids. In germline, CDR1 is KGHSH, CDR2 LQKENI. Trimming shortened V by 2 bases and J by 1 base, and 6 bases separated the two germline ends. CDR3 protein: CASSPDVSYEQYF. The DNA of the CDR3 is TGTGCCAGCTCACCAGATGTTTCCTACGAGCAGTACTTC.

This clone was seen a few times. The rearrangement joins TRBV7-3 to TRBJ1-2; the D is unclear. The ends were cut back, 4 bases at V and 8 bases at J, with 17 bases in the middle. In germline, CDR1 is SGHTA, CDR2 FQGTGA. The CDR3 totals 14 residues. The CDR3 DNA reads TGTGCCAGCAGCTCCCCGGAGGGCAGCTCGGGCTACACCTTC. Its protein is CASSSPEGSSGYTF.

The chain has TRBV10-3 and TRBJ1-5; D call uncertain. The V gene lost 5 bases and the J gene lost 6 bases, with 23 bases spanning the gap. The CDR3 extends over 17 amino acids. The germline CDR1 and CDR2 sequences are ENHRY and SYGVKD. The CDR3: CAISPKGGGVSFQPQHF. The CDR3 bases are TGTGCCATCAGTCCCAAGGGCGGCGGGGTATCTTTTCAGCCCCAGCATTTT.

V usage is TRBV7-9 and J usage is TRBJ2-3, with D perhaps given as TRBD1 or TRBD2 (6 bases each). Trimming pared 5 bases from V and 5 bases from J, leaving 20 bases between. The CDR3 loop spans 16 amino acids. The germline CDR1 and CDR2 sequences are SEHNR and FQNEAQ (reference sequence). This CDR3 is CASSVGGPLGEDTQYF. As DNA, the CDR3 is TGTGCCAGCAGCGTCGGGGGCCCCCTCGGTGAAGATACGCAGTATTTT.

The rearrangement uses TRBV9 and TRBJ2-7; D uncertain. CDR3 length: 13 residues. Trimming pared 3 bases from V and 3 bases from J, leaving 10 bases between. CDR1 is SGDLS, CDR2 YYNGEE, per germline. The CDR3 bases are TGTGCCAGCAGCGCCGACCTATACTACGAGCAGTACTTC. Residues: CASSADLYYEQYF. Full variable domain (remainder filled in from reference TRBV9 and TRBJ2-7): DSGVTQTPKHLITATGQRVTLRCSPRSGDLSVYWYQQSLDQGLQFLIQYYNGEERAKGNILERFSAQQFPDLHSELNLSSLELGDSALYFCASSADLYYEQYFGPGTRLTVT.

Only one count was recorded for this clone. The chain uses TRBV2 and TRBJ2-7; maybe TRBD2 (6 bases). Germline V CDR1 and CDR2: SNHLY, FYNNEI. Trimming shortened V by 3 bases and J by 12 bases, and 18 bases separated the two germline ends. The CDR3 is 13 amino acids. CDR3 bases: TGTGCCAGCAGTGAGGGACTCAATCTTGAGACGTACTTC. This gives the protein CASSEGLNLETYF.

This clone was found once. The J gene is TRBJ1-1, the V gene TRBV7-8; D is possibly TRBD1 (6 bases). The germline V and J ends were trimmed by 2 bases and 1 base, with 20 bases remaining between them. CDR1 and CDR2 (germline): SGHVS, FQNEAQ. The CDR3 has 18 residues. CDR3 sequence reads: CASSLSFGVGQTNTEAFF. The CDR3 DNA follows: TGTGCCAGCAGCTTATCGTTTGGAGTTGGACAGACGAACACTGAAGCTTTCTTT. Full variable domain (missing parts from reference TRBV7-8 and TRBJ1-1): GAGVSQSPRYKVAKRGQDVALRCDPISGHVSLFWYQQALGQGPEFLTYFQNEAQLDKSGLPSDRFFAERPEGSVSTLKIQRTQQEDSAVYLCASSLSFGVGQTNTEAFFGQGTRLTVV.

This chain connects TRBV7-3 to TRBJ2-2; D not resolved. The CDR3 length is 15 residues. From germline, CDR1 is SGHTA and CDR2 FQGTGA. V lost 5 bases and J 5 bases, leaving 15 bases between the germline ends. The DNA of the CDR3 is TGTGCCAGCAGCCTCTTCGGGCAGAATACCGGGGAGCTGTTTTTT. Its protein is CASSLFGQNTGELFF.

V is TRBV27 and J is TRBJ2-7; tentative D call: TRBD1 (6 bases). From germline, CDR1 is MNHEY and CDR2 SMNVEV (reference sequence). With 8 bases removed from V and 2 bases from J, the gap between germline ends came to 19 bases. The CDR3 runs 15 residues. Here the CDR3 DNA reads TGTGCCAGCTGCCCCGGGACACTGAGTCCCTACGAGCAGTACTTC. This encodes CASCPGTLSPYEQYF.

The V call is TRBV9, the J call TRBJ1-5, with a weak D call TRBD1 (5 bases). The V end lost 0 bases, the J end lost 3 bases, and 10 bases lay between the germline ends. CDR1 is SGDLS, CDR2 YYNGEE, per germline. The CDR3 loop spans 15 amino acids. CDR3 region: CASSVAGGDNQPQHF. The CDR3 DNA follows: TGTGCCAGCAGCGTAGCTGGAGGGGACAATCAGCCCCAGCATTTT.

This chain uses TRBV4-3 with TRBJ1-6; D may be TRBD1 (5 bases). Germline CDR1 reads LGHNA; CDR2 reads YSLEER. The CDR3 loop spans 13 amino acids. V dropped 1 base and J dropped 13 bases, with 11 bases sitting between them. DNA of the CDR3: TGCGCCAGCAGCCAAGGGCGGGGGGGGCCCCTCCACTTT. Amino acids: CASSQGRGGPLHF.

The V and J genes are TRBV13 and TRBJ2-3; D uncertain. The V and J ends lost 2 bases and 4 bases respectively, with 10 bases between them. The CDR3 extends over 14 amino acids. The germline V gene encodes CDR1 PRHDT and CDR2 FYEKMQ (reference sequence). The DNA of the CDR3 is TGTGCCAGCAGCTTACTGGTTGCGGCAGATACGCAGTATTTT. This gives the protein CASSLLVAADTQYF.

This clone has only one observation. The CDR3 is CASSLVPGGPYEQYF. CDR3 coding DNA: TGTGCCAGCAGCTTAGTTCCGGGAGGGCCCTACGAGCAGTACTTC. The chain joins TRBV7-2 to TRBJ2-7, with TRBD2 matching 8 bases. The germline V gene has CDR1 SGHTA and CDR2 FQGNSA. After removal of 1 base from V and 2 bases from J, the junction contained 4 bases not matched to a gene. The CDR3 runs 15 residues.

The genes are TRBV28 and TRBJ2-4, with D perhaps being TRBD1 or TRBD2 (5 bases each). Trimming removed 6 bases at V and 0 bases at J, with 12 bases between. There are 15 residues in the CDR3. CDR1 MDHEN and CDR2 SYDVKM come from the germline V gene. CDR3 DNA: TGTGCCAGCAGGGGGACGGGCGGAGCCAAAAACATTCAGTACTTC. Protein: CASRGTGGAKNIQYF.

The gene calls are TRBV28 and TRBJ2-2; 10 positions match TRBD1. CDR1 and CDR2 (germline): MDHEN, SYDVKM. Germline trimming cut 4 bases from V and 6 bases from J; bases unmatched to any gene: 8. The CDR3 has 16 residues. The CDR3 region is CASSWAATGGSGELFF. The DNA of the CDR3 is TGTGCCAGCAGTTGGGCCGCGACAGGGGGCTCCGGGGAGCTGTTTTTT.

This CDR3 reads CATSSRLAGGQETQYF. The CDR3 nucleotides are TGTGCCACCAGCTCTAGACTAGCGGGGGGACAAGAGACCCAGTACTTC. The J gene is TRBJ2-5, the V gene TRBV15; 13 bases line up with TRBD2. The CDR3 is made up of 16 amino acids. Germline loops: CDR1 LNHNV, CDR2 YYDKDF (reference sequence). V lost 5 bases to trimming and J lost 2 bases; unmatched junction nucleotides: 5.

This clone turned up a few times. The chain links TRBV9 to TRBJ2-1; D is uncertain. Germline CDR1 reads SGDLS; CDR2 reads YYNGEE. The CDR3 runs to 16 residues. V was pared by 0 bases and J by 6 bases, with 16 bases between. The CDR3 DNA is TGTGCCAGCAGCGTAGGGGGAATTCTTAAGGGCAATGAGCAGTTCTTC. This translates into CASSVGGILKGNEQFF. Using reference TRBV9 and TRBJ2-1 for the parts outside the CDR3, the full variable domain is DSGVTQTPKHLITATGQRVTLRCSPRSGDLSVYWYQQSLDQGLQFLIQYYNGEERAKGNILERFSAQQFPDLHSELNLSSLELGDSALYFCASSVGGILKGNEQFFGPGTRLTVL.

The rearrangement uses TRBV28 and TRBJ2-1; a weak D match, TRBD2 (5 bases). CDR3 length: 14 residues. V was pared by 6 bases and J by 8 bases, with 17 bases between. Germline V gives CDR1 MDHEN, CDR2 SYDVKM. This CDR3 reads CASRPSSGPHEQFF. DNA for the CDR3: TGTGCCAGCAGACCCTCGAGCGGCCCTCATGAGCAGTTCTTC.

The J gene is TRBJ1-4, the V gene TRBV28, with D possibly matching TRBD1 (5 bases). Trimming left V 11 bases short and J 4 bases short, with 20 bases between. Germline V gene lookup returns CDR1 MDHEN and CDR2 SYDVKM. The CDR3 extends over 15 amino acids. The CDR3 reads CAVNPGTGYNEKLFF. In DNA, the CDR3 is TGTGCCGTCAACCCCGGGACCGGATATAATGAAAAACTGTTTTTT. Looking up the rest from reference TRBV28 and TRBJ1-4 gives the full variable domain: DVKVTQSSRYLVKRTGEKVFLECVQDMDHENMFWYRQDPGLGLRLIYFSYDVKMKEKGDIPEGYSVSREKKERFSLILESASTNQTSMYLCAVNPGTGYNEKLFFGSGTQLSVL.

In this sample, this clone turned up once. Here the CDR3 DNA reads TGTGCCAGCAGCACAAGCAGCTTGGACCAAGAGACCCAGTACTTC. This gives the protein CASSTSSLDQETQYF. The rearrangement links TRBV11-3 to TRBJ2-5; D ambiguous. Germline V lookup: CDR1 SGHNT, CDR2 YENEEA. Trimming cost V 5 bases and J 0 bases, with 13 bases left between them. The CDR3 totals 15 residues.

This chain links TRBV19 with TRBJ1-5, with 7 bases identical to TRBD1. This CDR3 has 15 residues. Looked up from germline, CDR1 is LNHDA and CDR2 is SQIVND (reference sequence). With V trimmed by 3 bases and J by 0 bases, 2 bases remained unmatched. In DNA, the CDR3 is TGTGCCAGTAGTATGGGACAGAATAGCAATCAGCCCCAGCATTTT. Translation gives CASSMGQNSNQPQHF.

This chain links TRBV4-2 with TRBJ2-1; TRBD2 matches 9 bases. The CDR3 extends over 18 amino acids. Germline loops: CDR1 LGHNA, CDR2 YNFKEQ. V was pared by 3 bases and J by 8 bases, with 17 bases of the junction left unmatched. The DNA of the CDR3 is TGTGCCAGCAGCCAGTCCCGCTTAAATAGCGGGAGTTTCGATGAGCAGTTCTTC. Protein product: CASSQSRLNSGSFDEQFF.

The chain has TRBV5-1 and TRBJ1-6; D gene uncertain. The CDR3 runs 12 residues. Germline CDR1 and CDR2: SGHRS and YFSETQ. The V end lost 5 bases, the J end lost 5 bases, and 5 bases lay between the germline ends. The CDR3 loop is CASRSDNSPLHF. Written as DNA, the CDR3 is TGCGCCAGCAGGTCCGATAATTCACCCCTCCACTTT.

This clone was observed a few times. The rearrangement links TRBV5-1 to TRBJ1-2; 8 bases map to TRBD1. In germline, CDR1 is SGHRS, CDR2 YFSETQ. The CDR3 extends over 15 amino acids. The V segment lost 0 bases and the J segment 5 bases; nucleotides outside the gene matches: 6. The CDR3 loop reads CASSLAPGGPYGYTF. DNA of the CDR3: TGCGCCAGCAGCTTGGCTCCAGGGGGCCCTTATGGCTACACCTTC. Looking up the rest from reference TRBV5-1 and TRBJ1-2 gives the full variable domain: KAGVTQTPRYLIKTRGQQVTLSCSPISGHRSVSWYQQTPGQGLQFLFEYFSETQRNKGNFPGRFSGRQFSNSRSEMNVSTLELGDSALYLCASSLAPGGPYGYTFGSGTRLTVV.

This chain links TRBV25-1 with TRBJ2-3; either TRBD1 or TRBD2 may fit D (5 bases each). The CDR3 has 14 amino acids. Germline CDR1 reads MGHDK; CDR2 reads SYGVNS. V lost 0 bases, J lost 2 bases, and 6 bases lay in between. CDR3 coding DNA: TGTGCCAGCAGTGAATACGGGACCACAGATACGCAGTATTTT. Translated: CASSEYGTTDTQYF. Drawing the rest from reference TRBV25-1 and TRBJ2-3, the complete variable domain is EADIYQTPRYLVIGTGKKITLECSQTMGHDKMYWYQQDPGMELHLIHYSYGVNSTEKGDLSSESTVSRIRTEHFPLTLESARPSHTSQYLCASSEYGTTDTQYFGPGTRLTVL.

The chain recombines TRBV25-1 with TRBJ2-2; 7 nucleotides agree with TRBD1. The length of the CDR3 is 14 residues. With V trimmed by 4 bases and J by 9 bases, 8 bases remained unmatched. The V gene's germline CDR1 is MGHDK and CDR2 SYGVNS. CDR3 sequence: CASSGGTVHRELFF. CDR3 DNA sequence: TGTGCCAGCAGTGGGGGGACAGTTCACCGGGAGCTGTTTTTT.